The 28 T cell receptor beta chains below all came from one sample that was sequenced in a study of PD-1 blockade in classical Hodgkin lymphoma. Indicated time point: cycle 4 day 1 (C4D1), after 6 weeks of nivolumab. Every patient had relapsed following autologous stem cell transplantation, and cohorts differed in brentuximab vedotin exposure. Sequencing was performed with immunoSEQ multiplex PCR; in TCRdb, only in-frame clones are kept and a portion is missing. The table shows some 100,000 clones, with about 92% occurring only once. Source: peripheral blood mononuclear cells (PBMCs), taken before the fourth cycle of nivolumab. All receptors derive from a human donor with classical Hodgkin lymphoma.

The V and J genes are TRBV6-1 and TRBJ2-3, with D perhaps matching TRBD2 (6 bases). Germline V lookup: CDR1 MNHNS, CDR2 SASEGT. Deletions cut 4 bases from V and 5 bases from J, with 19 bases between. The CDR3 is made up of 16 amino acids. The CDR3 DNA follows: TGTGCCAGCAGTGGCCAGAATAGCGGCGCAGGAGATACGCAGTATTTT. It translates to CASSGQNSGAGDTQYF.

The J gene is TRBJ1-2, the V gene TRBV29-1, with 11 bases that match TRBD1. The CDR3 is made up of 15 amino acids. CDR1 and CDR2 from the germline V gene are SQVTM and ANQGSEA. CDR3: CSTWDRGGMNYGYTF. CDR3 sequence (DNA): TGCAGTACATGGGACAGGGGGGGAATGAACTATGGCTACACCTTC.

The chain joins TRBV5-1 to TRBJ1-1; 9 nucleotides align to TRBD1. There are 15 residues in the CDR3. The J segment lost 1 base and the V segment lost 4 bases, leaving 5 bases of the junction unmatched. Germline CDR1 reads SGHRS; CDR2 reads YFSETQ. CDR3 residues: CASSLRTGENTEAFF. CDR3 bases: TGCGCCAGCAGCCTCCGGACAGGGGAGAACACTGAAGCTTTCTTT. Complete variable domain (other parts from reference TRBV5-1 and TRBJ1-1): KAGVTQTPRYLIKTRGQQVTLSCSPISGHRSVSWYQQTPGQGLQFLFEYFSETQRNKGNFPGRFSGRQFSNSRSEMNVSTLELGDSALYLCASSLRTGENTEAFFGQGTRLTVV.

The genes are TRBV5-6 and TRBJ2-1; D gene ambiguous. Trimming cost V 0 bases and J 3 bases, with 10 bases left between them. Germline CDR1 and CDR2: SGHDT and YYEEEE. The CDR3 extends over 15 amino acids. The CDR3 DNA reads TGTGCCAGCAGCTTGGAGGCGGAGCTCTACAATGAGCAGTTCTTC. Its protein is CASSLEAELYNEQFF.

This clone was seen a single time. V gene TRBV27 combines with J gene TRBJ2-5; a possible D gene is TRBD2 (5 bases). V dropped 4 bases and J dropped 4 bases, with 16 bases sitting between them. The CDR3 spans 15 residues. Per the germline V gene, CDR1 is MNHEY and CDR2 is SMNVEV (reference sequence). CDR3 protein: CASSSGPGLVETQYF. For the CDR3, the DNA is TGTGCCAGCAGTTCGGGCCCGGGGTTGGTAGAGACCCAGTACTTC.

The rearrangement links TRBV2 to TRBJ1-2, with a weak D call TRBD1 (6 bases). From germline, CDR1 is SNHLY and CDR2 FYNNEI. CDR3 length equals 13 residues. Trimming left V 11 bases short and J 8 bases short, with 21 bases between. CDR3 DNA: TGTGCCCGCTATGGAAGGGGGGTTGAGGGCTACACCTTC. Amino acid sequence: CARYGRGVEGYTF.

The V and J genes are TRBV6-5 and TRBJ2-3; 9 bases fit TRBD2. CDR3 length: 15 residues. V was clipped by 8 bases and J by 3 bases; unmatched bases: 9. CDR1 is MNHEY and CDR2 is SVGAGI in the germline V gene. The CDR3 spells CASCPAGGRTDTQYF. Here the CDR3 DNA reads TGTGCCAGCTGCCCAGCGGGAGGAAGAACAGATACGCAGTATTTT.

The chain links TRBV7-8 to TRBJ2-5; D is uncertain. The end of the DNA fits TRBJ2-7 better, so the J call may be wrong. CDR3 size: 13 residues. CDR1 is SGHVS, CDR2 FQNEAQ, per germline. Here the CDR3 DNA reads TGTGCCAGCAGCTTAGAACAGCCCTACGAGCAGTACTTC. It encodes CASSLEQPYEQYF.

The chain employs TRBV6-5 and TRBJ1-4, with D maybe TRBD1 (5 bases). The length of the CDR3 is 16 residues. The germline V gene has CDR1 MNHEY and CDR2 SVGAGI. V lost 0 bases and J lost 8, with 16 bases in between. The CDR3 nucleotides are TGTGCCAGCAGTTACTCCATAAAGGGGCGCGGGGAAAAACTGTTTTTT. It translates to CASSYSIKGRGEKLFF.

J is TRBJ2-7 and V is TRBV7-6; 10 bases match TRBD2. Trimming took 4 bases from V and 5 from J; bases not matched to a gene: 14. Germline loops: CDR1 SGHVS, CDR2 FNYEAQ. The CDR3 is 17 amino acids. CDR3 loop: CASSSSPPSGRRNEQYF. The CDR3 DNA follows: TGTGCCAGCAGCTCATCACCCCCTAGCGGGAGACGAAACGAGCAGTACTTC.

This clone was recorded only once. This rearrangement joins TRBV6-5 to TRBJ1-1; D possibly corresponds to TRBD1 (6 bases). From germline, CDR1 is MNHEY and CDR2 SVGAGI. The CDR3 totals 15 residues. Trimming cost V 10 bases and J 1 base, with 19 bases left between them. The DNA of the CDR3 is TGTGCCACCGTTGGGTTGGGACACAAGAACACTGAAGCTTTCTTT. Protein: CATVGLGHKNTEAFF.

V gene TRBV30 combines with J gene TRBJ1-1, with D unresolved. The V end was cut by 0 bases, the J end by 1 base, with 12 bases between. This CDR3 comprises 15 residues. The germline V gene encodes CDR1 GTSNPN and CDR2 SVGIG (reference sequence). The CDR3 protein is CAWSVSIRGNTEAFF. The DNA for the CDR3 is TGTGCCTGGAGTGTATCTATCCGAGGGAACACTGAAGCTTTCTTT.

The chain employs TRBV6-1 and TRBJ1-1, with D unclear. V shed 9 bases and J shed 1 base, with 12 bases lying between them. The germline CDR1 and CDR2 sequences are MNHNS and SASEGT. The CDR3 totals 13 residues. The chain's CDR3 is CASHWDRNTEAFF. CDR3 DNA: TGTGCCAGTCATTGGGATAGGAACACTGAAGCTTTCTTT.

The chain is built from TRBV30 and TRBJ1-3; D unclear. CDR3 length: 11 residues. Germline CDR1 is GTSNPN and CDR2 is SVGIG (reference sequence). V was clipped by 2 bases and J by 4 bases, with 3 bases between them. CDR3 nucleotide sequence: TGTGCCTGGAGTACAGGAAACACCATATATTTT. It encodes CAWSTGNTIYF.

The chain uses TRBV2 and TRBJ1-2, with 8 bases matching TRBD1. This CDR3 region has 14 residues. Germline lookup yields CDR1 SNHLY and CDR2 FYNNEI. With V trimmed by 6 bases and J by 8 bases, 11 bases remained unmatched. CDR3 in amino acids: CASSAWTGPRGYTF. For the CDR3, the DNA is TGTGCCAGCAGCGCCTGGACAGGGCCGCGGGGCTACACCTTC.

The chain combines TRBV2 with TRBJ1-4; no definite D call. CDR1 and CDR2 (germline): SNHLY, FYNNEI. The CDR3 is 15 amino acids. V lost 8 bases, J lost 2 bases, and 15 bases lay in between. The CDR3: CASSVSLGTNEKLFF. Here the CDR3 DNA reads TGTGCCAGCTCGGTCTCCCTAGGGACTAATGAAAAACTGTTTTTT.

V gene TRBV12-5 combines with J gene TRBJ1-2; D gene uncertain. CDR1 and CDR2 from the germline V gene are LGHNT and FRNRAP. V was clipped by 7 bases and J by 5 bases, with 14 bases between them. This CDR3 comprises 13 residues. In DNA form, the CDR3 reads TGTGCTAGTGCTCGGGGAGGGCTTTATGGCTACACCTTC. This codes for CASARGGLYGYTF.

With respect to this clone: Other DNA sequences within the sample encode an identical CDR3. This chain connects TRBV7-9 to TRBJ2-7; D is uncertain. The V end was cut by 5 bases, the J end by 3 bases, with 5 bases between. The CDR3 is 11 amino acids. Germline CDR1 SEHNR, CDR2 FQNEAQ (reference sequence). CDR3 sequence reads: CASSPGYEQYF. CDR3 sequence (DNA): TGTGCCAGCAGCCCCGGCTACGAGCAGTACTTC. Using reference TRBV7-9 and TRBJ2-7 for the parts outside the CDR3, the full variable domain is DTGVSQNPRHKITKRGQNVTFRCDPISEHNRLYWYRQTLGQGPEFLTYFQNEAQLEKSRLLSDRFSAERPKGSFSTLEIQRTEQGDSAMYLCASSPGYEQYFGPGTRLTVT.

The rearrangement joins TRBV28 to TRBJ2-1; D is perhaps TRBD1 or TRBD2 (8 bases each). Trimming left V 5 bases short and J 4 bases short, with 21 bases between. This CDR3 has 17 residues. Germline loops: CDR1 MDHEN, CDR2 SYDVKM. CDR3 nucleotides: TGTGCCAGCAGTCCCCAGACCGGGGGGGACAGGTACAATGAGCAGTTCTTC. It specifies CASSPQTGGDRYNEQFF.

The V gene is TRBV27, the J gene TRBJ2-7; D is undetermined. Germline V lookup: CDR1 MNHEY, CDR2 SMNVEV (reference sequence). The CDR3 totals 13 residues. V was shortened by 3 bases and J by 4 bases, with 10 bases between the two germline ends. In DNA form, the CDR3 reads TGTGCCAGCAGTTTCGACGGCATGTACGAGCAGTACTTC. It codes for CASSFDGMYEQYF.

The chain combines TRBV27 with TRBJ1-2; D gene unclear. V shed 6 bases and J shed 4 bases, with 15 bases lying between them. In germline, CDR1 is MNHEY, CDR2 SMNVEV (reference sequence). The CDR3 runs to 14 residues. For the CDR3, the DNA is TGTGCCAGCAGCCCCTCTGGAGGCGGCTATGGCTACACCTTC. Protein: CASSPSGGGYGYTF.

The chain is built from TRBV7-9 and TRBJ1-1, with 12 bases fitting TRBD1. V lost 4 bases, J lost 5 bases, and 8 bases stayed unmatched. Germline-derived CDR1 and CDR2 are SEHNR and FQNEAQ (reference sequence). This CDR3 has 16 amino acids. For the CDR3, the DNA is TGTGCCAGCAGCTCTCCGGGACAGGGGGCTCGGACTGAAGCTTTCTTT. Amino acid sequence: CASSSPGQGARTEAFF.

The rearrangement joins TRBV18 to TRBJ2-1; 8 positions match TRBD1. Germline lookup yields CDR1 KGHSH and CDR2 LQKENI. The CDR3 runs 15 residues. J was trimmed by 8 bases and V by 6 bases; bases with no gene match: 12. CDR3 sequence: CASSAFQGALHEQFF. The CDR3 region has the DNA TGTGCCAGCTCCGCCTTCCAGGGGGCTCTCCATGAGCAGTTCTTC.

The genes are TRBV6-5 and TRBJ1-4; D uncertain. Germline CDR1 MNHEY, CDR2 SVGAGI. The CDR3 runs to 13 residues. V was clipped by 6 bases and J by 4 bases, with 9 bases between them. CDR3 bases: TGTGCCAGCAGCAACGGGAATAATGAAAAACTGTTTTTT. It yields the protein CASSNGNNEKLFF.

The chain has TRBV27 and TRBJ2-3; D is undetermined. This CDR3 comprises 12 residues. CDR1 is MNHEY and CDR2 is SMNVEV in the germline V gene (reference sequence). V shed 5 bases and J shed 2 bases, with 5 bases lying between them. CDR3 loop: CASSPHTDTQYF. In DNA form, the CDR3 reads TGTGCCAGCAGTCCTCACACAGATACGCAGTATTTT.

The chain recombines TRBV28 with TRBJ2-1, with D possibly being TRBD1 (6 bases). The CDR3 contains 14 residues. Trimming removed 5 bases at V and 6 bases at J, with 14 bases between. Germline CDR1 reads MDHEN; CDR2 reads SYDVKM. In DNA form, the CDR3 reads TGTGCCAGCAGTCAGTACAGGGTTGGCAATGAGCAGTTCTTC. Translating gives CASSQYRVGNEQFF.

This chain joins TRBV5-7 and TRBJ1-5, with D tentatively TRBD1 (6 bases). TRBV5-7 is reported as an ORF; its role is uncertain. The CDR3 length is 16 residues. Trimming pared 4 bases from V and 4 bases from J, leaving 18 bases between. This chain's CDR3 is CASSPHRVDGNQPQHF. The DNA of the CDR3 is TGTGCCAGCAGCCCCCACAGGGTAGATGGTAATCAGCCCCAGCATTTT.

The CDR3 spells CAWGTRTGGEQYF. The CDR3 nucleotides read TGTGCCTGGGGGACCCGGACAGGGGGCGAGCAGTACTTC. J is TRBJ2-7 and V is TRBV30; TRBD1 agrees at 10 bases. Germline loops: CDR1 GTSNPN, CDR2 SVGIG (reference sequence). This CDR3 has 13 amino acids. Unmatched junction bases numbered 7, after V lost 5 bases and J lost 6 bases.